The clone carrying this T cell receptor beta chain was detected ten times or more. This record belongs to a study of blood T cells in healthy people across ages. Through a sample-barcoded 5' primer and a J-beta primer mix, a second PCR was run for roughly 6 to 12 cycles. TCRdb ran MiXCR on the 5' RACE reads and lists one entry per CDR3 protein. The sample contains 1.5 million to 2 million distinct CDR3 sequences, roughly 32% of which appear only once. The sequence derives from a woman between 25 and 40 years old in good health. The sequencing input was blood.

This CDR3 reads CSVEDSGRGRAEAFF. The CDR3 DNA reads TGCAGCGTTGAAGATAGTGGGAGAGGGAGGGCTGAAGCTTTCTTT. The chain carries TRBV29-1 and TRBJ1-1, with no clear D. Germline CDR1 reads SQVTM; CDR2 reads ANQGSEA. The V and J ends lost 0 bases and 6 bases respectively, with 17 bases between them. The CDR3 extends over 15 amino acids. Looking up the rest from reference TRBV29-1 and TRBJ1-1 gives the full variable domain: SAVISQKPSRDICQRGTSLTIQCQVDSQVTMMFWYRQQPGQSLTLIATANQGSEATYESGFVIDKFPISRPNLTFSTLTVSNMSPEDSSIYLCSVEDSGRGRAEAFFGQGTRLTVV.